These T cell receptor beta chains were read from a single sample in a study of blood T cell repertoires in COVID-19. Sequenced by immunoSEQ multiplex PCR; TCRdb stores in-frame clones only, minus some. In the table there are approximately 51,000 clones, 85% to 90% of which are singletons. Sequencing was carried out using peripheral blood. The receptors come from a man aged 40-50 years with active COVID-19. The CDR3 runs from the conserved cysteine through the conserved F or W. The D gene is left open where the match is weak. Size is omitted from some rows. Given values are once, few, many or a class for expanded clones.

d_call	v_call	j_call	clone_size	cdr3_aa	cdr3_nt
NA	TRBV3-1/TRBV3-2	TRBJ1-2	NA	CASSDSYGYTF	TGTGCCAGCTCGGACAGCTATGGCTACACCTTC
NA	TRBV9	TRBJ1-5	NA	CASSVGGTSNQPQHF	TGTGCCAGCAGCGTAGGCGGTACGAGCAATCAGCCCCAGCATTTT
TRBD1	TRBV5-3	TRBJ1-5	NA	CARSSGTTRGQPQPVGRNQPQHF	TGTGCCAGAAGCTCGGGGACAACTCGGGGACAGCCCCAACCGGTTGGGCGCAATCAGCCCCAGCATTTT
TRBD2	TRBV27	TRBJ2-1	NA	CASSGRGYGTSGLNEQFF	TGTGCCAGCAGTGGCAGGGGTTATGGGACTAGCGGGTTGAATGAGCAGTTCTTC
NA	TRBV7-9	TRBJ2-7	few	CASSLSQYEQYF	TGTGCCAGCAGCTTGAGTCAATACGAGCAGTACTTC
TRBD2	TRBV9	TRBJ2-2	NA	CASSASGTSSGELFF	TGTGCCAGCAGCGCATCCGGGACTAGCTCCGGGGAGCTGTTTTTT
TRBD1	TRBV5-1	TRBJ2-1	once	CASSSGQSRYNEQFF	TGCGCCAGCAGCTCGGGACAGAGCCGGTACAATGAGCAGTTCTTC
NA	TRBV29-1	TRBJ2-5	NA	CSVVGVETQYF	TGCAGCGTTGTAGGGGTGGAGACCCAGTACTTC
TRBD2	TRBV4-1	TRBJ2-1	NA	CASSQGGPSGYNEQFF	TGCGCCAGCAGCCAAGGGGGCCCTAGCGGCTACAATGAGCAGTTCTTC
NA	TRBV1	TRBJ1-1	few	CTSSQAPRQGNMNTEAFF	TGCACCAGCAGCCAAGCCCCCCGACAGGGGAACATGAACACTGAAGCTTTCTTT
NA	TRBV21-1	TRBJ1-2	NA	CASSKRLGQPFYGYTF	TGTGCCAGCAGCAAAAGGTTGGGACAGCCCTTCTATGGCTACACCTTC
TRBD2	TRBV7-6	TRBJ2-3	NA	CASSPRGASGSPDTQYF	TGTGCCAGCAGCCCCAGGGGGGCTAGCGGGAGCCCAGATACGCAGTATTTT
TRBD1	TRBV5-8	TRBJ1-4	NA	CASSPRTGVGEKLFF	TGTGCCAGCAGCCCCAGGACAGGGGTTGGTGAAAAACTGTTTTTT
TRBD1	TRBV5-1	TRBJ1-5	NA	CASSLEGQGHQPQHF	TGCGCCAGCAGCTTGGAGGGACAGGGACATCAGCCCCAGCATTTT
TRBD2	TRBV10-2	TRBJ2-7	NA	CASSEIAGSSYEQYF	TGCGCCAGCAGTGAAATAGCGGGCTCTTCCTACGAGCAGTACTTC
NA	TRBV5-1	TRBJ1-4	once	CASSLTGTWTNEKLFF	TGCGCCAGCAGCTTGACAGGGACATGGACTAATGAAAAACTGTTTTTT
NA	TRBV19	TRBJ1-2	NA	CASSIAGAAYGYTF	TGTGCCAGTAGTATAGCTGGGGCCGCCTATGGCTACACCTTC
NA	TRBV3-1/TRBV3-2	TRBJ1-3	NA	CASSQAGAGNTIYF	TGTGCCAGCAGCCAAGCAGGGGCTGGAAACACCATATATTTT
NA	TRBV19	TRBJ1-1	NA	CASSKPPPNTEAFF	TGTGCCAGTAGTAAGCCTCCACCGAACACTGAAGCTTTCTTT
TRBD2	TRBV7-9	TRBJ2-3	NA	CASSLGAGVGTDTQYF	TGTGCCAGCAGCTTAGGGGCGGGAGTTGGGACAGATACGCAGTATTTT
TRBD1	TRBV28	TRBJ1-5	NA	CASETGGSNQPQHF	TGTGCCAGCGAGACAGGGGGGAGCAATCAGCCCCAGCATTTT
NA	TRBV21-1	TRBJ2-7	NA	CAMTKQSYEQYF	TGTGCCATGACGAAACAGTCCTACGAGCAGTACTTC
TRBD1	TRBV5-1	TRBJ2-1	NA	CASSPDPGQGYNEQFF	TGCGCCAGCAGCCCAGATCCGGGACAGGGGTACAATGAGCAGTTCTTC
TRBD1	TRBV9	TRBJ1-1	NA	CASSGRTGSSRFF	TGTGCCAGCAGCGGGCGGACAGGCTCTTCTCGGTTCTTT
NA	TRBV7-9	TRBJ1-4	NA	CASSILRGGIEKLFF	TGTGCCAGCAGCATCCTCCGGGGGGGGATTGAAAAACTGTTTTTT
TRBD1	TRBV28	TRBJ1-3	NA	CASSFGQGRRWSGNTIYF	TGTGCCAGCAGTTTCGGACAGGGAAGAAGGTGGTCCGGAAACACCATATATTTT
NA	TRBV28	TRBJ1-5	NA	CASSLSVWFSSNQPQHF	TGTGCCAGCAGTTTATCGGTGTGGTTCTCAAGCAATCAGCCCCAGCATTTT
TRBD1	TRBV5-6	TRBJ2-7	NA	CASSLGQGHEQYF	TGTGCCAGCAGCTTGGGACAGGGCCACGAGCAGTACTTC
NA	TRBV7-3	TRBJ1-5	NA	CASSLSGDQPQHF	TGTGCCAGCAGCTTATCAGGGGACCAGCCCCAGCATTTT
NA	TRBV25-1	TRBJ1-4	NA	CASSELRESTNEKLFF	TGTGCCAGCAGTGAATTGAGGGAGTCAACTAATGAAAAACTGTTTTTT
TRBD2	TRBV29-1	TRBJ2-7	NA	CSVGLAGAYEQYF	TGCAGCGTTGGTCTAGCGGGAGCCTACGAGCAGTACTTC
TRBD2	TRBV28	TRBJ2-5	NA	CASSLPLAGLKETQYF	TGTGCCAGCAGTCTCCCACTAGCGGGCCTGAAAGAGACCCAGTACTTC
NA	TRBV4-1	TRBJ2-7	NA	CASSQDGTVGGEQYF	TGCGCCAGCAGCCAAGATGGGACTGTGGGTGGCGAGCAGTACTTC
TRBD2	TRBV7-3	TRBJ2-3	NA	CASSRGSQGDTQYF	TGTGCCAGCAGCCGCGGGAGTCAGGGAGATACGCAGTATTTT
NA	TRBV28	TRBJ1-4	NA	CASSFAATNEKLFF	TGTGCCAGCAGTTTTGCGGCAACTAATGAAAAACTGTTTTTT
TRBD1	TRBV5-6	TRBJ2-5	NA	CASSPRTGQETQYF	TGTGCCAGCAGCCCCAGGACAGGGCAGGAGACCCAGTACTTC
NA	TRBV5-1	TRBJ1-3	NA	CASSRGQGNTIYF	TGCGCCAGCAGCAGAGGACAGGGAAACACCATATATTTT
TRBD2	TRBV2	TRBJ2-1	NA	CASIQTSPLAGGFGNEQFF	TGTGCCAGCATACAAACCTCTCCACTAGCGGGAGGGTTTGGCAATGAGCAGTTCTTC
TRBD1	TRBV29-1	TRBJ2-4	NA	CSVRKVSRDRSLGIQYF	TGCAGCGTCCGCAAAGTGTCCCGGGACAGAAGTCTGGGCATTCAGTACTTC
TRBD1	TRBV30	TRBJ1-3	NA	CAWSMKDRSLGNTIYF	TGTGCCTGGAGTATGAAGGACAGGAGCCTTGGAAACACCATATATTTT
NA	TRBV5-4	TRBJ1-2	NA	CASSGATANYGYTF	TGTGCCAGCAGTGGTGCGACAGCTAACTATGGCTACACCTTC
TRBD1	TRBV6-6	TRBJ1-2	NA	CASSYSGTGDVGYTF	TGTGCCAGCAGTTACTCAGGGACAGGTGATGTTGGCTACACCTTC
TRBD1	TRBV27	TRBJ2-3	few	CASKRGPGQVLSDTQYF	TGTGCCAGCAAGAGGGGTCCGGGACAGGTTCTTTCAGATACGCAGTATTTT
NA	TRBV28	TRBJ1-3	NA	CASSQNRISGNTIYF	TGTGCCAGCAGTCAAAACAGGATCTCTGGAAACACCATATATTTT